This T cell receptor beta chain was profiled in a study of regulatory T cells in long-lasting Graves disease. Study context: Positivity for TSH receptor antibodies plus over 5 years of antithyroid drugs meant persistent Graves' disease.

Overall study results and limits: Accuracy was possibly reduced by small sample size. Relative to newly diagnosed Graves' patients, persistent ones had lower TCR diversity.

Time point meaning: persistent/refractory GD, antithyroid drugs over 5 years with positive TRAb. Following extraction of RNA from PBMCs, that RNA was used to make the TCR library. Arm-PCR of CDR3 regions and iRepertoire HTBI primers were the basis on which TCR beta libraries were built. TCRdb re-called the multiplex PCR reads with MiXCR, one entry per CDR3 protein. The sample consists of some 340,000 distinct CDR3 sequences, around 23% of them appearing once. This clonotype was seen many times. Its antigen is unknown. The CDR3 is made up of 14 amino acids. With 2 bases removed from V and 0 bases from J, the gap between germline ends came to 7 bases. The germline V gene encodes CDR1 MDHEN and CDR2 SYDVKM.

The receptor was isolated from a woman in her 40s with Graves disease. This chain links TRBV28 with TRBJ1-2, with no clear D. The sample here was peripheral blood mononuclear cells (PBMCs), taken when the disease was refractory, from a patient treated with antithyroid drugs. This chain's CDR3 is CASSLEGSNYGYTF. The CDR3 DNA sequence: TGTGCCAGCAGTTTAGAGGGATCTAACTATGGCTACACCTTC.